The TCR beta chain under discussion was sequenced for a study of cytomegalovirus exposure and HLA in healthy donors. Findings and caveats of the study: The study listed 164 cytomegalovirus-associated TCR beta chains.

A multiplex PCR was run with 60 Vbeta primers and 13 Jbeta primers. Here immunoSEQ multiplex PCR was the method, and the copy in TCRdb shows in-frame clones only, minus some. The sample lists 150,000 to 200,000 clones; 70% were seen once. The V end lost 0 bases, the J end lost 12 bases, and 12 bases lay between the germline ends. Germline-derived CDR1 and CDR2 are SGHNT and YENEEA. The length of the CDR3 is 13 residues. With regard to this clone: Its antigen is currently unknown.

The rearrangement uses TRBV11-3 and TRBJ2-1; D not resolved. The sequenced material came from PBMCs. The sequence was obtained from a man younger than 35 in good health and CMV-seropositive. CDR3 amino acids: CASSLEGSQGQFF. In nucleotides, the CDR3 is TGTGCCAGCAGCTTAGAGGGCTCCCAAGGGCAGTTCTTC.